The 6 T cell receptor beta chains listed next were all sequenced from one sample in a study of tumor-infiltrating lymphocytes in oesophageal squamous cell carcinoma. TCRdb reprocessed the PCR reads via MiXCR and lists one record per CDR3 protein. The table records approximately 17,000 distinct CDR3 sequences, 40% to 45% of them present only once. Sequenced input: blood. The receptors here all came from a female donor with esophageal squamous cell carcinoma.

This clonotype was seen at least ten times. V is TRBV11-3 and J is TRBJ2-6, with TRBD1 matching 11 bases. Germline V lookup: CDR1 SGHNT, CDR2 YENEEA. This CDR3 spans 16 amino acids. After removal of 4 bases from V and 4 bases from J, the junction contained 3 bases not matched to a gene. This CDR3 reads CASSSGQGAGANVLTF. The CDR3 DNA reads TGTGCCAGCAGCTCCGGACAGGGGGCCGGGGCCAACGTCCTGACTTTC. The variable domain in full, with the rest retrieved from reference TRBV11-3 and TRBJ2-6, is EAGVVQSPRYKIIEKKQPVAFWCNPISGHNTLYWYLQNLGQGPELLIRYENEEAVDDSQLPKDRFSAERLKGVDSTLKIQPAELGDSAVYLCASSSGQGAGANVLTFGAGSRLTVL.

This clonotype came up a few times. The gene calls are TRBV18 and TRBJ1-1; a weak D match, TRBD1 (5 bases). The V gene lost 0 bases and the J gene lost 2 bases, with 10 bases spanning the gap. CDR3 length: 15 residues. Germline-derived CDR1 and CDR2 are KGHSH and LQKENI. CDR3 DNA: TGTGCCAGCTCACCACCGTACAGGTCCAACACTGAAGCTTTCTTT. Its translation is CASSPPYRSNTEAFF. The variable domain in full, with the rest retrieved from reference TRBV18 and TRBJ1-1, is NAGVMQNPRHLVRRRGQEARLRCSPMKGHSHVYWYRQLPEEGLKFMVYLQKENIIDESGMPKERFSAEFPKEGPSILRIQQVVRGDSAAYFCASSPPYRSNTEAFFGQGTRLTVV.

This clonotype was observed a single time. The conserved phenylalanine or tryptophan is not found at the CDR3 terminus, so this likely reflects a read error. It is unclear where the CDR3 begins or ends on the DNA, so no DNA is shown, and the CDR3 is as TCRdb lists it. The rearrangement joins TRBV7-3 to TRBJ1-6; no check of the table's D call, TRBD1, against the DNA was made. Germline V gives CDR1 SGHTA, CDR2 FQGTGA. The CDR3 contains 11 residues when both ends are counted. CDR3 sequence: CASSLNPLVQS.

The chain uses TRBV6-8 and TRBJ2-3; 7 bases are a match to TRBD1. Germline values: CDR1 MNHGY, CDR2 SAAAGT. Trimming at V came to 6 bases and at J to 2 bases, leaving 8 bases not matched to a gene. The CDR3 is 15 residues long. CDR3 in DNA: TGTGCCAGCAGCCCTCGGACAGGCAACACAGATACGCAGTATTTT. Protein sequence: CASSPRTGNTDTQYF.

This chain uses TRBV28 with TRBJ2-1; the match to TRBD1 covers 9 bases. The J call could be wrong; TRBJ2-7 is a better fit for the DNA end. Per the germline V gene, CDR1 is MDHEN and CDR2 is SYDVKM. This CDR3 is built from 16 residues. CDR3 loop: CASSPYAGTGSYEQYF. The DNA of the CDR3 is TGTGCCAGCAGTCCCTATGCCGGGACAGGGAGCTACGAGCAGTACTTC.

CDR3 region: CASSFGFSYNEQYF. The CDR3 DNA is TGTGCCAGCAGCTTCGGATTCTCCTACAATGAGCAGTACTTC. The rearrangement links TRBV7-2 to TRBJ2-1, with D uncertain. The J call is doubtful: the DNA matches TRBJ2-7 better. CDR1 SGHTA and CDR2 FQGNSA come from the germline V gene. This CDR3 has 14 residues.